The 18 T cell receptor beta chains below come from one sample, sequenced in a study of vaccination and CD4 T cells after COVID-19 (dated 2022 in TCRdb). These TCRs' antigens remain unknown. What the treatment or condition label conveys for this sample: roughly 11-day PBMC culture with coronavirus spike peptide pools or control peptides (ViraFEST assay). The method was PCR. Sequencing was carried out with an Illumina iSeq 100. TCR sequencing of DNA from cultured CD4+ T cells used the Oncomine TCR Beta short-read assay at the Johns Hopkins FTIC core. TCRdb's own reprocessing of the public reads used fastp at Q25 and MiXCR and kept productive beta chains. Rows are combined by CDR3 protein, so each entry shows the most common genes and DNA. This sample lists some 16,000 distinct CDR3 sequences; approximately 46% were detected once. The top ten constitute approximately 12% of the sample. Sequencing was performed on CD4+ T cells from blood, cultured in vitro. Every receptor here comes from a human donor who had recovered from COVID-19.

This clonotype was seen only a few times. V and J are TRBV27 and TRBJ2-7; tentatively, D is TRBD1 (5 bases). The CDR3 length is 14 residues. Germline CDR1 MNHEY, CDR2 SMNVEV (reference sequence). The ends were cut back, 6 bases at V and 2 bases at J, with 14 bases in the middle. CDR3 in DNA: TGTGCCAGCAGCCTAGGGGTGACCCCCTACGAGCAGTACTTC. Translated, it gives CASSLGVTPYEQYF.

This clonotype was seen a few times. CDR3 bases: TGCAGTGCCCCGACAAGGACAGGGGAAGGGACCCAGTACTTC. The encoded protein is CSAPTRTGEGTQYF. This chain connects TRBV20-1 to TRBJ2-5; 9 bases are a match to TRBD1. V gave up 6 bases and J gave up 7 bases; unmatched junction bases: 12. The CDR3 totals 14 residues. Germline V gene lookup returns CDR1 DFQATT and CDR2 SNEGSKA (reference sequence).

The DNA of the CDR3 is TGTGCCAGCACCGACCAGGGAGGGAACGTGAATGGCTACACCTTC. This translates into CASTDQGGNVNGYTF. This chain links TRBV6-1 with TRBJ1-2, with D tentatively TRBD1 (5 bases). Germline values: CDR1 MNHNS, CDR2 SASEGT. V was shortened by 7 bases and J by 6 bases, with 21 bases between the two germline ends. This CDR3 is 15 amino acids long.

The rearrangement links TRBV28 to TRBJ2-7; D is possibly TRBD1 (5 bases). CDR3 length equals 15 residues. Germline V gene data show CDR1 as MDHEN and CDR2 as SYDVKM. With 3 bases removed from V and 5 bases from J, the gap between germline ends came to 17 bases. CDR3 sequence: CASSLTDRRLHEQYF. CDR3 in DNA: TGTGCCAGCAGTTTGACCGACAGACGCCTCCACGAGCAGTACTTC.

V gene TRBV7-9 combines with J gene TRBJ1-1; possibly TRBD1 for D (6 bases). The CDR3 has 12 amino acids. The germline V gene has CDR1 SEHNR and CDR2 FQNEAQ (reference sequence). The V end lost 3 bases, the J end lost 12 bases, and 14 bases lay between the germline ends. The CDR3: CASSLGGALTFF. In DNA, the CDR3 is TGTGCCAGCAGCTTGGGGGGCGCTTTGACTTTCTTT.

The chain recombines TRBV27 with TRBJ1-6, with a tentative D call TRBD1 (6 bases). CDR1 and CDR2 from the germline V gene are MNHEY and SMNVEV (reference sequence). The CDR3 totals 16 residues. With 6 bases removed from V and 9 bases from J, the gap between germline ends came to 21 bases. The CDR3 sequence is CASSFVSRGQTSPLHF. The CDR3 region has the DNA TGTGCCAGCAGCTTTGTCTCGAGAGGACAGACTTCACCCCTCCACTTT.

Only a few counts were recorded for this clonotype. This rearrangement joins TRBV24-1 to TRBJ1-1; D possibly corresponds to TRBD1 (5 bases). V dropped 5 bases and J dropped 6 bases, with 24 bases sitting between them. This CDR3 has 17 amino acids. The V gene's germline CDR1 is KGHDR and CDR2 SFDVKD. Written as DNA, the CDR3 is TGTGCCACCAGTGGGCCCCCCGGGGAGGGGAGGGGAGCTGAAGCTTTCTTT. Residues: CATSGPPGEGRGAEAFF.

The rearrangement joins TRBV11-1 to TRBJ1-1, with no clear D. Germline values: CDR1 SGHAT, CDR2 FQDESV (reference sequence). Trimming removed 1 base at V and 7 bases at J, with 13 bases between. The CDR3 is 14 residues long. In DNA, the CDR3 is TGTGCCAGCAGCTTAGGGCGGAACGCGGGTGAAGCTTTCTTT. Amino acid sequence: CASSLGRNAGEAFF.

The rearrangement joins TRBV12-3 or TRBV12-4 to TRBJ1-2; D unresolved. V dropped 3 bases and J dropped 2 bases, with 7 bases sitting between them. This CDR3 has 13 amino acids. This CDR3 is CASSFTGNYGYTF. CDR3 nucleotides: TGTGCCAGCAGTTTTACCGGAAACTATGGCTACACCTTC.

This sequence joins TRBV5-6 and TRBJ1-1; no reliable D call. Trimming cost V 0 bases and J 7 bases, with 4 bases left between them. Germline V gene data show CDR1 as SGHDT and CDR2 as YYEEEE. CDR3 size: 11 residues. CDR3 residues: CASSLVNEAFF. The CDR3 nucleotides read TGTGCCAGCAGCTTGGTAAATGAAGCTTTCTTT.

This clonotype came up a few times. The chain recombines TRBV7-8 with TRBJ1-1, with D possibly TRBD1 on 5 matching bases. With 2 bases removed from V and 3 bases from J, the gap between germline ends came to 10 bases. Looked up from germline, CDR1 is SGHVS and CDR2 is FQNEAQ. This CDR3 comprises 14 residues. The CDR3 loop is CASSLSRDHTEAFF. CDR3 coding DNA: TGTGCCAGCAGCTTATCCCGGGACCACACTGAAGCTTTCTTT.

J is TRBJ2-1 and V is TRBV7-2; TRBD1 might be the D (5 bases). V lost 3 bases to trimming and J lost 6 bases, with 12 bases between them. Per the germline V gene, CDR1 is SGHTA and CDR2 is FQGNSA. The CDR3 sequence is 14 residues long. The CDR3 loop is CASSFRAGPNEQFF. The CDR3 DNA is TGTGCCAGCAGCTTCAGGGCAGGGCCCAATGAGCAGTTCTTC.

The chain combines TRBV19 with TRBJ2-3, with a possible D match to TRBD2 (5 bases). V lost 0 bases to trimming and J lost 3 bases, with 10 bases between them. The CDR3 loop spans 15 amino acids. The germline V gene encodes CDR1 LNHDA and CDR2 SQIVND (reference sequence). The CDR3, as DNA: TGTGCCAGTAGTATAGATCTGGGGAGAACAGATACGCAGTATTTT. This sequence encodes CASSIDLGRTDTQYF.

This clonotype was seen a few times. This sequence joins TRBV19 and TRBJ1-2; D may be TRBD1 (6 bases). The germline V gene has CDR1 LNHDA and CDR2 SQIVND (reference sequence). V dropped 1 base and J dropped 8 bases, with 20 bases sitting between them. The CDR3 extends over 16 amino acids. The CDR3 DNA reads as TGTGCCAGTAGTATAGTGGGGGGCCGGGGAGCCTCCGGCTACACCTTC. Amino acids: CASSIVGGRGASGYTF. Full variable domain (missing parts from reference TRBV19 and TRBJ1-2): DGGITQSPKYLFRKEGQNVTLSCEQNLNHDAMYWYRQDPGQGLRLIYYSQIVNDFQKGDIAEGYSVSREKKESFPLTVTSAQKNPTAFYLCASSIVGGRGASGYTFGSGTRLTVV.

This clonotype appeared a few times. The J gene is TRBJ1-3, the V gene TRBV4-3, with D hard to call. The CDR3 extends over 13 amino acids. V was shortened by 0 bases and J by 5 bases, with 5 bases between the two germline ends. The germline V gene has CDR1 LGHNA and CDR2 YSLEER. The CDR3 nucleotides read TGCGCCAGCAGCCAAGATCTTCGAAACACCATATATTTT. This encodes CASSQDLRNTIYF.

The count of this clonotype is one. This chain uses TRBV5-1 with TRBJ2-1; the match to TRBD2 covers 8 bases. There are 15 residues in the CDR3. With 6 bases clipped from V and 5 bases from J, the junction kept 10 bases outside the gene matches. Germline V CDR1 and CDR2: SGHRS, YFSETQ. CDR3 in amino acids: CASTHLAGGDNEQFF. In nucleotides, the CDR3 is TGCGCCAGCACCCACCTCGCGGGAGGCGACAATGAGCAGTTCTTC.

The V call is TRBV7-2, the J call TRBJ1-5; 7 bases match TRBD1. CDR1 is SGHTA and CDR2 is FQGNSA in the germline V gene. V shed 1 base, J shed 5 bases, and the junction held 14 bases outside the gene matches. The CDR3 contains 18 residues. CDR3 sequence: CASSLVASGGYGDQPQHF. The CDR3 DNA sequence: TGTGCCAGCAGCTTAGTGGCGTCAGGGGGATATGGGGATCAGCCCCAGCATTTT.

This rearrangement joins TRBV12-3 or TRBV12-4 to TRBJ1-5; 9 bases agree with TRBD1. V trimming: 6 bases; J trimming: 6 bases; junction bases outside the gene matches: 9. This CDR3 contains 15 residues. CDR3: CASRSGTGSAQPQHF. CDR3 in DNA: TGTGCCAGCAGATCCGGGACAGGGTCGGCTCAGCCCCAGCATTTT.